The next 27 T cell receptor beta chains were all read from a single sample in a study of cytomegalovirus exposure and HLA in healthy donors (dated by TCRdb to about 2017). Preparation of the library involved the immunoSEQ multiplex PCR assay. For the multiplex PCR, a mixture combining 60 forward primers for TCR Vbeta segments and 13 reverse primers for TCR Jbeta segments was used. Held by TCRdb, this immuneACCESS table contains in-frame sequences only and omits some clones. Under half of the omission traces to an unresolved V gene where checked; the cause of the rest is unknown. The sample table shows 83,000 or so clones, and approximately 80% are seen once. The top ten constitute 1.9% of the sample. Source material: PBMCs. The receptors shown here come from a woman in her 30s in good health and CMV-seronegative.

V usage is TRBV9 and J usage is TRBJ2-1; 9 bases match TRBD2. The CDR3 spans 16 residues. Germline values: CDR1 SGDLS, CDR2 YYNGEE. J was trimmed by 5 bases and V by 3 bases; bases with no gene match: 9. CDR3 loop: CASSALGGRDDNEQFF. Written as DNA, the CDR3 is TGTGCCAGCAGCGCCTTGGGCGGGAGGGACGACAATGAGCAGTTCTTC.

The genes are TRBV6-6 and TRBJ1-5; D might be TRBD1 (5 bases). The germline gives CDR1 MNHNY, CDR2 SVGAGI (reference sequence). The CDR3 totals 16 residues. V lost 2 bases to trimming and J lost 2 bases, with 13 bases between them. Here the CDR3 DNA reads TGTGCCAGCAGTTACCCTAAAGGGGTAGGCAATCAGCCCCAGCATTTT. It is translated as CASSYPKGVGNQPQHF.

This sequence joins TRBV7-2 and TRBJ2-7, with 9 bases lining up with TRBD1. The junction had 4 bases not matched to a gene; V was cut back by 4 bases and J by 3 bases. Germline V gene data show CDR1 as SGHTA and CDR2 as FQGNSA. This CDR3 has 14 residues. CDR3 amino acids: CASSWGGQGYEQYF. CDR3 DNA sequence: TGTGCCAGCAGCTGGGGGGGACAGGGCTACGAGCAGTACTTC.

The rearrangement links TRBV7-9 to TRBJ1-1; a possible D gene is TRBD1 (6 bases). Germline values: CDR1 SEHNR, CDR2 FQNEAQ (reference sequence). V dropped 8 bases and J dropped 1 base, with 8 bases sitting between them. This CDR3 is 12 amino acids long. CDR3 sequence: CASGGWNTEAFF. The DNA for the CDR3 is TGTGCCAGCGGGGGCTGGAACACTGAAGCTTTCTTT.

V gene TRBV30 combines with J gene TRBJ2-2, with 13 bases fitting TRBD2. The CDR3 is made up of 15 amino acids. After removal of 5 bases from V and 6 bases from J, the junction contained 6 bases not matched to a gene. Germline V lookup: CDR1 GTSNPN, CDR2 SVGIG (reference sequence). CDR3 in amino acids: CAWAPGLAGAGELFF. The CDR3 DNA sequence: TGTGCCTGGGCCCCCGGACTAGCGGGGGCCGGGGAGCTGTTTTTT.

The CDR3, as DNA: TGTGCCAGTAGTCCCAGGCCCGGGGAGCTGTTTTTT. This encodes CASSPRPGELFF. The chain links TRBV19 to TRBJ2-2; the D is unclear. This CDR3 has 12 amino acids. The V and J ends lost 5 bases and 6 bases respectively, with 7 bases between them. CDR1 LNHDA and CDR2 SQIVND come from the germline V gene (reference sequence). Combining the CDR3 with reference TRBV19 and TRBJ2-2 gives the whole variable domain DGGITQSPKYLFRKEGQNVTLSCEQNLNHDAMYWYRQDPGQGLRLIYYSQIVNDFQKGDIAEGYSVSREKKESFPLTVTSAQKNPTAFYLCASSPRPGELFFGEGSRLTVL.

The chain is built from TRBV4-2 and TRBJ2-1, with a weak D call TRBD1 (5 bases). Trimming took 0 bases from V and 15 from J, leaving 12 bases between them. Germline lookup yields CDR1 LGHNA and CDR2 YNFKEQ. The CDR3 contains 12 residues. CDR3 DNA sequence: TGTGCCAGCAGCCAAGAGTCCGCTGGGGCGTTCTTC. Translation gives CASSQESAGAFF.

The chain couples TRBV7-2 to TRBJ2-2; 8 bases map to TRBD2. Germline-derived CDR1 and CDR2 are SGHTA and FQGNSA. Trimming at V came to 7 bases and at J to 4 bases, leaving 11 bases not matched to a gene. The length of the CDR3 is 16 residues. The CDR3 DNA reads TGTGCCAGCAACAAGAGAGTTAGCGGGATCACCGGGGAGCTGTTTTTT. It translates to CASNKRVSGITGELFF.

The chain couples TRBV10-3 to TRBJ1-2, with 7 bases identical to TRBD1. The CDR3 is 13 amino acids. Germline assignment: CDR1 ENHRY and CDR2 SYGVKD. The V segment lost 0 bases and the J segment 7 bases; nucleotides outside the gene matches: 2. The CDR3 DNA reads as TGTGCCATCAGTGAGTCAGGGACAGCTGGCTACACCTTC. As protein: CAISESGTAGYTF.

The V and J genes are TRBV28 and TRBJ2-7; D perhaps matches TRBD2 (6 bases). V lost 7 bases and J 4 bases, leaving 14 bases between the germline ends. This CDR3 contains 13 residues. Germline lookup yields CDR1 MDHEN and CDR2 SYDVKM. The CDR3 DNA reads as TGTGCCAGCATCCTCAGGGCGGGGTACGAGCAGTACTTC. It is translated as CASILRAGYEQYF.

V and J are TRBV5-1 and TRBJ2-3, with 13 bases fitting TRBD2. CDR1 and CDR2 (germline): SGHRS, YFSETQ. The CDR3 consists of 17 residues. J lost 8 bases, V lost 5 bases, and 14 bases had no gene match. CDR3 loop: CASRGTSGNPSQGTQYF. CDR3 bases: TGCGCCAGCAGGGGGACTAGCGGGAACCCATCTCAGGGTACGCAGTATTTT.

This chain joins TRBV28 and TRBJ1-2, with no clear D. Germline CDR1 is MDHEN and CDR2 is SYDVKM. V was cut by 6 bases and J by 5 bases, with 25 bases left in between. This CDR3 comprises 17 residues. The CDR3 DNA is TGTGCCAGCAGCCCACAAACTATCAATCCTGATTCTTATGGCTACACCTTC. It is translated as CASSPQTINPDSYGYTF.

The gene calls are TRBV10-3 and TRBJ1-2; the D gene is possibly TRBD1 (5 bases). Trimming took 2 bases from V and 6 from J, leaving 7 bases between them. The germline gives CDR1 ENHRY, CDR2 SYGVKD. The CDR3 spans 12 residues. CDR3 nucleotides: TGTGCCATCAGTGAGGGGGGGGATGGCTACACCTTC. It yields the protein CAISEGGDGYTF.

This chain links TRBV7-2 with TRBJ2-7, with D possibly being TRBD1 (8 bases). Trimming removed 3 bases at V and 6 bases at J, with 18 bases between. Per the germline V gene, CDR1 is SGHTA and CDR2 is FQGNSA. CDR3 length equals 15 residues. CDR3 sequence: CASSFGITGGVEQYF. CDR3 nucleotides: TGTGCCAGCAGCTTCGGGATAACAGGGGGGGTCGAGCAGTACTTC. The full variable domain, its missing parts supplied by reference TRBV7-2 and TRBJ2-7, is GAGVSQSPSNKVTEKGKDVELRCDPISGHTALYWYRQSLGQGLEFLIYFQGNSAPDKSGLPSDRFSAERTGGSVSTLTIQRTQQEDSAVYLCASSFGITGGVEQYFGPGTRLTVT.

This chain links TRBV6-4 with TRBJ1-2; D remains unclear. CDR3 size: 15 residues. Trimming took off 4 bases at V and 4 bases at J, with 16 bases between the two ends. Germline CDR1 and CDR2: MRHNA and SNTAGT. The CDR3 reads CASSASFAGGYGYTF. The CDR3, as DNA: TGTGCCAGCAGTGCTAGTTTTGCAGGAGGCTATGGCTACACCTTC.

The V gene is TRBV28, the J gene TRBJ2-7, with 7 bases identical to TRBD2. This CDR3 is built from 15 residues. The V gene's germline CDR1 is MDHEN and CDR2 SYDVKM. The V segment lost 5 bases and the J segment 0 bases; nucleotides outside the gene matches: 7. The CDR3 nucleotides read TGTGCCAGCAGTACCCTCGGGGGGAACTCCTACGAGCAGTACTTC. Protein product: CASSTLGGNSYEQYF.

This CDR3 is CASSESTSGRQETQYF. As DNA, the CDR3 is TGCGCCAGCAGTGAGTCGACTAGCGGGAGACAAGAGACCCAGTACTTC. The chain joins TRBV10-1 to TRBJ2-5; 12 bases are a match to TRBD2. V shed 0 bases, J shed 2 bases, and the junction held 1 base outside the gene matches. This CDR3 has 16 residues. The germline gives CDR1 WNHNN, CDR2 SYGVQD (reference sequence).

Comments on this clone: The sample contains more than one DNA sequence encoding this CDR3. The V gene is TRBV10-3, the J gene TRBJ1-1; a possible D gene is TRBD1 (5 bases). CDR3 length: 16 amino acids. Germline lookup yields CDR1 ENHRY and CDR2 SYGVKD. Trimming left V 3 bases short and J 5 bases short, with 19 bases between. The CDR3 region has the DNA TGTGCCATCAGTGACCAGGACGGGGGTGGCGATACTGAAGCTTTCTTT. This gives the protein CAISDQDGGGDTEAFF.

This clone occurred once. The chain carries TRBV2 and TRBJ2-1; a weak D match, TRBD2 (5 bases). CDR1 and CDR2 (germline): SNHLY, FYNNEI. The CDR3 sequence is 12 residues long. Trimming removed 3 bases from V and 13 bases from J, with 13 bases in between. The CDR3 DNA is TGTGCCAGCAGTGATCGGCAGAGGGATCAGTTCTTC. Protein: CASSDRQRDQFF.

The sample holds one count of this clone. The rearrangement uses TRBV7-8 and TRBJ2-1; TRBD1 agrees at 9 bases. V lost 6 bases and J lost 4; bases outside the gene matches: 7. The CDR3 spans 15 residues. CDR1 SGHVS and CDR2 FQNEAQ come from the germline V gene. CDR3 residues: CASRNTGGRYNEQFF. CDR3 DNA sequence: TGTGCCAGCAGGAATACAGGGGGCCGATACAATGAGCAGTTCTTC.

In its sample, this clone was seen once. CDR3 bases: TGTGCCAGCAGCGTGGACAGCTTAAATTCACCCCTCCACTTT. It translates to CASSVDSLNSPLHF. This chain connects TRBV7-9 to TRBJ1-6, with a tentative D call TRBD1 (6 bases). CDR1 is SEHNR, CDR2 FQNEAQ, per germline (reference sequence). V was pared by 5 bases and J by 7 bases, with 12 bases between. The CDR3 spans 14 residues.

The V gene is TRBV6-1, the J gene TRBJ1-1, with D maybe TRBD1 (6 bases). The CDR3 consists of 14 residues. V lost 6 bases and J lost 4, with 15 bases in between. Germline V gives CDR1 MNHNS, CDR2 SASEGT. In DNA, the CDR3 is TGTGCCAGCAGCGGGACACCCGAGGGCACTGAAGCTTTCTTT. It encodes CASSGTPEGTEAFF.

V gene TRBV6-4 combines with J gene TRBJ2-3; TRBD2 agrees at 9 bases. The J segment lost 2 bases and the V segment lost 5 bases, leaving 5 bases of the junction unmatched. Germline V CDR1 and CDR2: MRHNA, SNTAGT. This CDR3 has 15 amino acids. The CDR3 here is CASSSLAGSTDTQYF. The CDR3 DNA reads as TGTGCCAGCAGTAGCCTAGCGGGATCCACAGATACGCAGTATTTT.

The V gene is TRBV4-1, the J gene TRBJ2-5; maybe TRBD2 (5 bases). This CDR3 has 15 residues. V lost 1 base to trimming and J lost 4 bases, with 13 bases between them. Germline lookup yields CDR1 MGHRA and CDR2 YSYEKL. CDR3 amino acids: CASSQAPLAVETQYF. The CDR3 DNA follows: TGCGCCAGCAGCCAAGCTCCGCTAGCTGTAGAGACCCAGTACTTC.

This clone was counted once. CDR3 sequence reads: CASSDPPEQTMRSSYNEQFF. In DNA, the CDR3 is TGCGCCAGCAGCGACCCCCCCGAACAAACGATGCGGAGCTCCTACAATGAGCAGTTCTTC. J is TRBJ2-1 and V is TRBV10-1; D gene uncertain. With 6 bases removed from V and 0 bases from J, the gap between germline ends came to 27 bases. The CDR3 length is 20 residues. Per germline, CDR1 WNHNN and CDR2 SYGVQD (reference sequence).

The chain couples TRBV10-1 to TRBJ2-7, with 7 bases fitting TRBD1. Germline V gives CDR1 WNHNN, CDR2 SYGVQD (reference sequence). With 2 bases clipped from V and 5 bases from J, the junction kept 6 bases outside the gene matches. The CDR3 sequence is 14 residues long. CDR3 in amino acids: CASSEGRGRDEQYF. As DNA, the CDR3 is TGCGCCAGCAGTGAGGGTAGGGGGCGCGACGAGCAGTACTTC.

The chain is built from TRBV5-4 and TRBJ2-3; 13 nucleotides match TRBD2. J lost 1 base, V lost 5 bases, and 7 bases had no gene match. The CDR3 runs 17 residues. Germline CDR1 is SGHNT and CDR2 is YYREEE (reference sequence). The CDR3 DNA reads TGTGCCAGCAGTTTCGGGACTAGCGGGACGGGCACAGATACGCAGTATTTT. Its translation: CASSFGTSGTGTDTQYF.